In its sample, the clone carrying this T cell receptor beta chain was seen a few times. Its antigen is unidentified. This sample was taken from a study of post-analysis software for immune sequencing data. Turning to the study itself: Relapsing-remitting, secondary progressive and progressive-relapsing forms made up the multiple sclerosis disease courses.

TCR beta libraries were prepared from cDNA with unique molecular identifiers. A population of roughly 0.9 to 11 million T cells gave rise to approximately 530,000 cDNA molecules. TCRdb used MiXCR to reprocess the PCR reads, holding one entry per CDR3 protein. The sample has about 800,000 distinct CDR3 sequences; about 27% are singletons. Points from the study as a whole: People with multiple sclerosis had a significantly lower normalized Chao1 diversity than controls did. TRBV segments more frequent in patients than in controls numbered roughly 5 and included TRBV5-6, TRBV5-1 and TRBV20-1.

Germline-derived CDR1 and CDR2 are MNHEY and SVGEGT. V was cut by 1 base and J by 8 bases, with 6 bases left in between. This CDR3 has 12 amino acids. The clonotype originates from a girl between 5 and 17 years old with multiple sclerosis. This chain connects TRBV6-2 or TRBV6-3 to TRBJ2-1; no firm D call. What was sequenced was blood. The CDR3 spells CASSYWGYEQFF. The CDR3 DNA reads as TGTGCCAGCAGTTACTGGGGATATGAGCAGTTCTTC.